The clone carrying this TCR beta chain was detected a few times. What it binds is unknown. The CDR3 contains 14 residues. Trimming removed 2 bases from V and 6 bases from J, with 11 bases in between. Per germline, CDR1 SGHTA and CDR2 FQGTGA. This sample stems from a study of T-cell memory formation after mild COVID-19. Study-wide points: Shrinking CD4+ clones resided mostly in CM and EM, and CD8+ ones in EMRA.

The authors produced TCR alpha and TCR beta cDNA libraries with sample barcodes and UMIs by 5'RACE using constant-segment primers. TCRdb ran MiXCR on the 5' RACE reads and lists one entry per CDR3 protein. The profile shows around 450,000 distinct CDR3 sequences, over 15% of them singletons. Specimen: PBMCs or a T cell subset sorted from them (not recorded which). The clonotype was recovered from an adult woman who had mild COVID-19 (a few samples of this study predate the infection). Cell type and time point are not known. The chain couples TRBV7-3 to TRBJ2-1; tentative D call: TRBD1 (5 bases). The DNA of the CDR3 is TGTGCCAGCAGCTTACTTACAGGTCCCAATGAGCAGTTCTTC. Its translation: CASSLLTGPNEQFF.